The following is a T cell receptor beta chain sequence with its context. The data derive from a study of PD-L1 blockade in urothelial cancer. Data came from immunoSEQ multiplex PCR; TCRdb stores just in-frame clones and leaves some out. The top ten clones hold about 2% of a sample with approximately 94,000 clones, about nine tenths of them seen once. Time point denoted: pretreatment peripheral blood. The V gene's germline CDR1 is MNHEY and CDR2 SMNVEV (reference sequence). Losses at the gene ends were 7 bases for V and 4 bases for J; bases not matched to a gene: 11. This CDR3 has 15 amino acids. The clonotype was recovered from a man aged 55 to 70 with urothelial cancer. The starting material was PBMCs, obtained around atezolizumab (anti-PD-L1) treatment. This rearrangement joins TRBV27 to TRBJ1-2, with TRBD1 matching 8 bases. CDR3 residues: CASKDRVGNIYGYTF. Written as DNA, the CDR3 is TGTGCCAGCAAGGACAGGGTGGGGAATATCTATGGCTACACCTTC.